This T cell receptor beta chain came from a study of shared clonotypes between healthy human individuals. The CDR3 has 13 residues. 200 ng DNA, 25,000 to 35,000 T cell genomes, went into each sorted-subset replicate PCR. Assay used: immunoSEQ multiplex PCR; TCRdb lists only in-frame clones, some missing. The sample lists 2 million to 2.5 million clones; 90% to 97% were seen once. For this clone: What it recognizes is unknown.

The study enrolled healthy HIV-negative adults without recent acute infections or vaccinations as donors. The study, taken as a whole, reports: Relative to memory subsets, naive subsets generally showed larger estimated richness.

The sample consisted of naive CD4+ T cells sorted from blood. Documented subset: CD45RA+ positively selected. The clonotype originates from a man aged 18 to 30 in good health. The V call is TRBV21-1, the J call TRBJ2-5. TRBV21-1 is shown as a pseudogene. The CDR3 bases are TGTGCCAGCAGCATAGGGTACCAAGAGACCCAGTACTTC. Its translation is CASSIGYQETQYF.